A selection of T cell receptor beta chains follows, all from one sample in a study of blood T cell repertoires in COVID-19. The data were produced by immunoSEQ multiplex PCR, yet TCRdb's version contains in-frame clones alone and is incomplete. The repertoire holds under 150,000 clones, with roughly 90% as singletons. Material: peripheral blood. Receptors originate from a man in his 60s with COVID-19, enrolled during active disease. CDR3s include the opening cysteine and the closing phenylalanine or tryptophan. The order of the fields is V gene, J gene, clone size, CDR3 protein. Clone size, where shown, is once, few, many, or a class for clones that have expanded.

V gene: TRBV5-6; J gene: TRBJ2-7; clone size: NA; CDR3 protein: CASSYSTGGEQYF
V gene: TRBV7-9; J gene: TRBJ2-4; clone size: NA; CDR3 protein: CASSDRAKNIQYF
V gene: TRBV2; J gene: TRBJ1-3; clone size: NA; CDR3 protein: CASSSGPALGNTIYF
V gene: TRBV18; J gene: TRBJ2-6; clone size: NA; CDR3 protein: CASVGQSPSGANVLTF
V gene: TRBV10-1; J gene: TRBJ2-5; clone size: NA; CDR3 protein: CASSPTYSGRETQYF
V gene: TRBV9; J gene: TRBJ1-1; clone size: NA; CDR3 protein: CASSPAEAFF
V gene: TRBV4-3; J gene: TRBJ2-7; clone size: NA; CDR3 protein: CASSQDEVAGTSGFSYEQYF
V gene: TRBV11-2; J gene: TRBJ2-6; clone size: NA; CDR3 protein: CASSFRGTGANVLTF
V gene: TRBV9; J gene: TRBJ2-1; clone size: NA; CDR3 protein: CASSVGPGQGNEQFF
V gene: TRBV11-3; J gene: TRBJ2-5; clone size: NA; CDR3 protein: CASSLRNGVQETQYF
V gene: TRBV7-8; J gene: TRBJ1-6; clone size: NA; CDR3 protein: CASSSPLGQGLYNSPLHF
V gene: TRBV10-1; J gene: TRBJ1-1; clone size: once; CDR3 protein: CASSESMGAEAFF
V gene: TRBV7-9; J gene: TRBJ1-1; clone size: NA; CDR3 protein: CASSPQRVNTEAFF
V gene: TRBV30; J gene: TRBJ1-6; clone size: once; CDR3 protein: CAWKRTPQGAGGSPLHF
V gene: TRBV19; J gene: TRBJ1-1; clone size: NA; CDR3 protein: CASTRQGSEAFF
V gene: TRBV7-2; J gene: TRBJ2-3; clone size: NA; CDR3 protein: CASSLAPSLGQEDTQYF
V gene: TRBV12-5; J gene: TRBJ1-6; clone size: NA; CDR3 protein: CASGPTGALHF
V gene: TRBV2; J gene: TRBJ2-7; clone size: NA; CDR3 protein: CASSTGTSGPANEQYF
V gene: TRBV6-5; J gene: TRBJ2-7; clone size: NA; CDR3 protein: CASSQSYEQYF
V gene: TRBV29-1; J gene: TRBJ2-2; clone size: NA; CDR3 protein: CSVERFGTGGELFF
V gene: TRBV2; J gene: TRBJ2-1; clone size: few; CDR3 protein: CAIIQLAGGNNEQFF
V gene: TRBV25-1; J gene: TRBJ2-3; clone size: NA; CDR3 protein: CASSDHQTSGSTDTQYF
V gene: TRBV21-1; J gene: TRBJ1-5; clone size: NA; CDR3 protein: CASPFGWVGQPQHF
V gene: TRBV18; J gene: TRBJ1-1; clone size: NA; CDR3 protein: CASSPSPRGITEAFF
V gene: TRBV6-5; J gene: TRBJ2-2; clone size: NA; CDR3 protein: CASRPGGADTGELFF
V gene: TRBV28; J gene: TRBJ2-1; clone size: NA; CDR3 protein: CASSWTSGLGNEQFF
V gene: TRBV18; J gene: TRBJ1-3; clone size: NA; CDR3 protein: CASSLASSGNTIYF
V gene: TRBV12-5; J gene: TRBJ2-2; clone size: NA; CDR3 protein: CASGSYRAGELFF
V gene: TRBV6-2/TRBV6-3; J gene: TRBJ2-3; clone size: NA; CDR3 protein: CASSYSGGNRDTQYF
V gene: TRBV2; J gene: TRBJ1-4; clone size: once; CDR3 protein: CASTGTGFEKLFF
V gene: TRBV18; J gene: TRBJ1-3; clone size: NA; CDR3 protein: CASSSQASGNTIYF
V gene: TRBV7-2; J gene: TRBJ1-3; clone size: once; CDR3 protein: CASSPGTGDGNTIYF
V gene: TRBV4-1; J gene: TRBJ1-5; clone size: NA; CDR3 protein: CASSQLSERQPQHF
V gene: TRBV10-3; J gene: TRBJ2-3; clone size: NA; CDR3 protein: CAISDSLGLADSDTQYF
V gene: TRBV11-3; J gene: TRBJ2-7; clone size: NA; CDR3 protein: CASSIGQGGRRYEQYF
V gene: TRBV7-3; J gene: TRBJ2-5; clone size: NA; CDR3 protein: CASRWSSGTQETQYF
V gene: TRBV7-6; J gene: TRBJ1-6; clone size: NA; CDR3 protein: CASSRPNQPLHF
V gene: TRBV5-1; J gene: TRBJ2-1; clone size: NA; CDR3 protein: CASSLGWDNSHEQFF
V gene: TRBV18; J gene: TRBJ1-5; clone size: NA; CDR3 protein: CASSPVRGGNQPQHF
V gene: TRBV7-9; J gene: TRBJ1-1; clone size: NA; CDR3 protein: CASSFQGRHTEAFF
V gene: TRBV5-1; J gene: TRBJ2-2; clone size: once; CDR3 protein: CASSLGLAGGPEELFF
V gene: TRBV28; J gene: TRBJ1-1; clone size: NA; CDR3 protein: CASSSGDTEAFF
V gene: TRBV23-1; J gene: TRBJ1-2; clone size: NA; CDR3 protein: CASGRDILKYGYTF
V gene: TRBV7-2; J gene: TRBJ1-2; clone size: NA; CDR3 protein: CASSLLDFADGYTF
V gene: TRBV7-8; J gene: TRBJ2-7; clone size: few; CDR3 protein: CASSLVPGGYEQYF
V gene: TRBV28; J gene: TRBJ2-2; clone size: NA; CDR3 protein: CASSPRRGTGELFF
V gene: TRBV27; J gene: TRBJ1-5; clone size: NA; CDR3 protein: CASSRRLIRPQHF
V gene: TRBV7-8; J gene: TRBJ2-5; clone size: NA; CDR3 protein: CASSSFQETQYF
V gene: TRBV3-1/TRBV3-2; J gene: TRBJ1-1; clone size: NA; CDR3 protein: CASSQAQGVGAFF
V gene: TRBV6-6; J gene: TRBJ1-1; clone size: NA; CDR3 protein: CASSYSGTGGTEAFF
V gene: TRBV28; J gene: TRBJ2-7; clone size: NA; CDR3 protein: CASSFSRYEQYF
V gene: TRBV5-1; J gene: TRBJ1-5; clone size: NA; CDR3 protein: CASSERTGDQPQHF
V gene: TRBV19; J gene: TRBJ2-7; clone size: NA; CDR3 protein: CASSPQTGRVYEQYF
V gene: TRBV21-1; J gene: TRBJ1-1; clone size: NA; CDR3 protein: CASSLLDTPGTEAFF
V gene: TRBV11-3; J gene: TRBJ1-3; clone size: NA; CDR3 protein: CASSLDSSGNTIYF